The sequence of this T cell receptor beta chain was determined in a study of cytomegalovirus exposure and HLA in healthy donors. General study findings and limits: Reportedly, diagnosis of cytomegalovirus status by the classifier showed high specificity and sensitivity. The study listed approximately 170 cytomegalovirus-associated TCR beta chains.

In regard to this clone: Its target is unknown.

The PCR employed 60 Vbeta primers together with 13 Jbeta primers. Sequenced by immunoSEQ multiplex PCR; TCRdb stores in-frame clones only, minus some. The repertoire holds about 180,000 clones, with roughly 84% as singletons. Germline-derived CDR1 and CDR2 are MNHEY and SVGAGI. V shed 4 bases and J 4 bases; nucleotides not matched to a gene: 5. This CDR3 contains 14 residues. Sample: PBMCs. This sequence joins TRBV6-5 and TRBJ1-2, with TRBD1 matching over 8 bases. The clonotype was recovered from a boy aged 2 to 9 in good health and CMV-seronegative. CDR3 DNA: TGTGCCAGCAGTTTCTACAGGGGGGCCTATGGCTACACCTTC. It encodes CASSFYRGAYGYTF.